The rows below give T cell receptor beta chains drawn from one sample of a study of cytomegalovirus exposure and HLA in healthy donors. Sequencing was performed with immunoSEQ multiplex PCR; in TCRdb, only in-frame clones are kept and a portion is missing. In the table there are 140,000 to 150,000 clones, roughly 10% of which are singletons. Source material: PBMCs. All receptors derive from a man aged 50 or older in good health and CMV-seronegative. Each CDR3 is given with its conserved first and last residue. The D gene is left open where the match is weak. For some rows the clone size is stated as once, few or many, or as a class when expanded; others skip it.

D,J,size,V,CDR3,DNA
TRBD2,TRBJ2-7,few,TRBV6-6,CASSAAEQRGYEQYF,TGTGCCAGCAGTGCCGCTGAGCAGCGGGGTTACGAGCAGTACTTC
.,TRBJ2-3,few,TRBV28,CARTVSTDTQYF,TGTGCCAGGACAGTCAGCACAGATACGCAGTATTTT
TRBD1,TRBJ2-2,few,TRBV7-6,CASSLAGQGAGELFF,TGTGCCAGCAGCTTAGCTGGGCAGGGGGCCGGGGAGCTGTTTTTT
.,TRBJ1-6,few,TRBV6-6,CASTPYTRANSPLHF,TGTGCCAGCACCCCATATACGCGGGCTAATTCACCCCTCCACTTT
TRBD1,TRBJ1-4,few,TRBV11-2,CASSLPTGVTNEKLFF,TGTGCCAGCAGCTTACCGACAGGGGTAACTAATGAAAAACTGTTTTTT
.,TRBJ2-1,many,TRBV6-4,CASSETSYNEQFF,TGTGCCAGCAGTGAGACTAGCTACAATGAGCAGTTCTTC
.,TRBJ1-2,few,TRBV28,CASSRTYRDGYTF,TGTGCCAGCAGCCGCACCTACAGGGATGGCTACACCTTC
.,TRBJ2-7,.,TRBV6-5,CASSLHNRDYEQYF,TGTGCCAGCAGCCTTCATAACAGGGACTACGAGCAGTACTTC
.,TRBJ2-5,once,TRBV30,CACSWPPRETQYF,TGTGCCTGTTCTTGGCCACCGCGGGAGACCCAGTACTTC
TRBD2,TRBJ2-5,.,TRBV7-9,CASSSRGAGNQETQYF,TGTGCCAGCAGCTCCCGAGGAGCGGGGAACCAAGAGACCCAGTACTTC
.,TRBJ1-1,.,TRBV2,CACRENTEAFF,TGTGCCTGCCGGGAGAACACTGAAGCTTTCTTT
TRBD1,TRBJ2-2,few,TRBV5-1,CASSLPTGRTGELFF,TGCGCCAGCAGCCTCCCGACAGGGAGAACCGGGGAGCTGTTTTTT
.,TRBJ1-1,.,TRBV10-3,CAISETGLRAEAFF,TGTGCCATCAGTGAGACGGGTCTAAGAGCAGAAGCTTTCTTT
.,TRBJ1-5,few,TRBV15,CATSKGYQPQHF,TGTGCCACCAGTAAGGGGTATCAGCCCCAGCATTTT
.,TRBJ2-7,.,TRBV28,CASSLTLSYEQYF,TGTGCCAGCAGTTTAACTCTCTCCTACGAGCAGTACTTC
TRBD2,TRBJ2-2,few,TRBV30,CAWIGGFTGELFF,TGTGCCTGGATCGGGGGGTTCACCGGGGAGCTGTTTTTT
TRBD1,TRBJ2-7,.,TRBV10-3,CAIRGDPGQGKSYEQYF,TGTGCCATTAGGGGGGATCCGGGACAGGGTAAATCCTACGAGCAGTACTTC
.,TRBJ2-7,.,TRBV2,CASGKGGAGRSYEQYF,TGTGCCAGCGGGAAGGGGGGAGCGGGACGTTCCTACGAGCAGTACTTC
TRBD1,TRBJ1-4,.,TRBV7-2,CASSRDRGEEKLFF,TGTGCCAGCAGTAGGGACAGGGGCGAGGAAAAACTGTTTTTT
.,TRBJ2-4,few,TRBV6-1,CASSDSGLDFVQYF,TGTGCCAGCAGTGACAGTGGCCTCGACTTTGTTCAGTACTTC
TRBD1,TRBJ2-5,.,TRBV6-1,CASSEAGVQGRRETQYF,TGTGCCAGCAGTGAAGCAGGAGTACAGGGGCGGCGAGAGACCCAGTACTTC
TRBD1,TRBJ1-3,few,TRBV28,CASSGRQGQGAPIGNTIYF,TGTGCCAGCAGTGGTCGCCAGGGACAGGGGGCGCCGATTGGAAACACCATATATTTT
.,TRBJ2-3,few,TRBV5-1,CASSLGQDTQYF,TGCGCCAGCAGCTTAGGACAAGATACGCAGTATTTT
.,TRBJ1-2,.,TRBV29-1,CSVSGQTFYGYTF,TGCAGCGTTAGCGGACAGACCTTCTATGGCTACACCTTC
TRBD2,TRBJ2-1,.,TRBV7-2,CASSFGGGRQIGNEQFF,TGTGCCAGCAGCTTTGGGGGCGGGAGGCAAATCGGGAATGAGCAGTTCTTC
TRBD1,TRBJ2-7,.,TRBV19,CASRGTGLYEQYF,TGTGCCAGTCGCGGGACAGGGCTCTACGAGCAGTACTTC
.,TRBJ1-5,.,TRBV7-9,CASSLVGGNQPQHF,TGTGCCAGCAGCTTAGTGGGCGGCAATCAGCCCCAGCATTTT
.,TRBJ2-5,.,TRBV18,CASSRQGIQETQYF,TGTGCCAGCTCACGTCAGGGGATCCAAGAGACCCAGTACTTC
.,TRBJ1-4,once,TRBV11-2,CASSDFVPNEKLFF,TGTGCCAGCAGCGACTTTGTCCCTAATGAAAAACTGTTTTTT
.,TRBJ1-2,.,TRBV28,CASSLGQAGVYGYTF,TGTGCCAGCAGTTTGGGGCAGGCTGGGGTCTATGGCTACACCTTC
TRBD2,TRBJ2-1,.,TRBV5-6,CASSPSTSGRNNEQFF,TGTGCCAGCAGCCCCTCGACTAGCGGGAGAAACAATGAGCAGTTCTTC
.,TRBJ1-1,few,TRBV28,CASSLYGGLAEAFF,TGTGCCAGCAGTTTATACGGGGGATTGGCTGAAGCTTTCTTT
.,TRBJ2-7,few,TRBV5-1,CASRAGQGEQYF,TGCGCCAGCAGAGCGGGTCAGGGCGAGCAGTACTTC
.,TRBJ1-5,few,TRBV15,CATSRRTDSNQPQHF,TGTGCCACCAGCAGAAGGACAGATAGCAATCAGCCCCAGCATTTT
TRBD1,TRBJ2-7,few,TRBV5-1,CASSYTQGGYEQYF,TGCGCCAGCAGCTATACACAGGGGGGCTACGAGCAGTACTTC
TRBD1,TRBJ1-4,.,TRBV6-1,CASSEAGTGDEKLFF,TGTGCCAGCAGTGAAGCGGGGACAGGGGATGAAAAACTGTTTTTT
.,TRBJ2-7,.,TRBV4-2,CASSQDSEGFPYEQYF,TGTGCCAGCAGCCAAGATTCTGAGGGTTTCCCATACGAGCAGTACTTC